These T cell receptor beta chains were read from a single sample in a study of beta chain features in type 1 diabetes. The data were produced by immunoSEQ multiplex PCR, yet TCRdb's version contains in-frame clones alone and is incomplete. This sample carries about 170,000 clones, roughly 7.1% of them seen once, and the ten largest clones take approximately 0.93%. Sample: central memory CD4+ T cells from blood. The receptors originated from a woman aged 35 to 49 with type 1 diabetes. CDR3s leave out the opening cysteine and the closing phenylalanine or tryptophan.

j_call: TRBJ2-3
v_call: TRBV28
cdr3_aa: ASSSSGTVTDTQY

j_call: TRBJ2-7
v_call: TRBV11-1
cdr3_aa: ASSVERYYEQY

j_call: TRBJ2-3
v_call: TRBV18
cdr3_aa: ASSPPAGDHTDTQY

j_call: TRBJ1-1
v_call: TRBV18
cdr3_aa: ASSPSGQAGAEAF

j_call: TRBJ1-2
v_call: TRBV7-3
cdr3_aa: ASSLTGPDGYT

j_call: TRBJ1-6
v_call: TRBV5-6
cdr3_aa: ASSFNRGYNSPLH

j_call: TRBJ2-7
v_call: TRBV7-7
cdr3_aa: ASSPSLAGEREQY

j_call: TRBJ1-1
v_call: TRBV9
cdr3_aa: ASSVGVLNTEAF

j_call: TRBJ1-1
v_call: TRBV5-4
cdr3_aa: ASSPGGGGQETEAF

j_call: TRBJ2-3
v_call: TRBV11-1
cdr3_aa: ASSSTGWADTQY

j_call: TRBJ2-5
v_call: TRBV28
cdr3_aa: ASRGTPQETQY

j_call: TRBJ2-5
v_call: TRBV6-5
cdr3_aa: ASSLRDYEETQY

j_call: TRBJ2-7
v_call: TRBV7-2
cdr3_aa: ASSLDPGLEQY

j_call: TRBJ2-5
v_call: TRBV5-4
cdr3_aa: ASSPPGTNQETQY

j_call: TRBJ2-5
v_call: TRBV5-4
cdr3_aa: ASSSGLSQETQY

j_call: TRBJ1-4
v_call: TRBV4-3
cdr3_aa: ASSQGDRGANEKLF

j_call: TRBJ1-5
v_call: TRBV4-3
cdr3_aa: ASSPDRAQPQH

j_call: TRBJ2-3
v_call: TRBV30
cdr3_aa: AWTGQGTDTQY

j_call: TRBJ2-2
v_call: TRBV11-3
cdr3_aa: ASSSSRGYTGELF

j_call: TRBJ1-2
v_call: TRBV7-2
cdr3_aa: ASSLGSGGVGGYT

j_call: TRBJ2-5
v_call: TRBV7-3
cdr3_aa: ASSPGLAGETQY

j_call: TRBJ2-7
v_call: TRBV5-4
cdr3_aa: ASSQGQGREQY

j_call: TRBJ2-6
v_call: TRBV5-1
cdr3_aa: ASRSGTGTGANVLT

j_call: TRBJ1-2
v_call: TRBV19
cdr3_aa: ASSIDRGQAYGYT

j_call: TRBJ1-2
v_call: TRBV28
cdr3_aa: ASREGQGGRGYT

j_call: TRBJ1-1
v_call: TRBV4-3
cdr3_aa: ASSQVGIRNTEAF

j_call: TRBJ2-4
v_call: TRBV14
cdr3_aa: ASSHQSTNIQY

j_call: TRBJ1-3
v_call: TRBV28
cdr3_aa: ASSSSGLGNTIY

j_call: TRBJ1-5
v_call: TRBV6-6
cdr3_aa: ASSRTENQPQH

j_call: TRBJ2-2
v_call: TRBV7-3
cdr3_aa: ASSSPFNTGELF

j_call: TRBJ2-1
v_call: TRBV5-4
cdr3_aa: ASSPGGQRTYNEQF

j_call: TRBJ1-1
v_call: TRBV6-5
cdr3_aa: ASSKRTGDRAF

j_call: TRBJ2-1
v_call: TRBV18
cdr3_aa: ASSPLAGAFNEQF

j_call: TRBJ1-5
v_call: TRBV30
cdr3_aa: AWSFPGTNQPQH

j_call: TRBJ2-7
v_call: TRBV7-2
cdr3_aa: ASSLAQAGQGLEQY

j_call: TRBJ2-7
v_call: TRBV27
cdr3_aa: ASAKTGIHEQY

j_call: TRBJ1-2
v_call: TRBV5-4
cdr3_aa: ASSLRGGNGYT

j_call: TRBJ2-1
v_call: TRBV11-2
cdr3_aa: ASSPFLSSYNEQF

j_call: TRBJ2-2
v_call: TRBV5-6
cdr3_aa: ASSQSHFGELF

j_call: TRBJ2-5
v_call: TRBV4-3
cdr3_aa: ASSQVILAGRETQY

j_call: TRBJ2-5
v_call: TRBV10-3
cdr3_aa: AISQGQGEGTQY

j_call: TRBJ2-5
v_call: TRBV2
cdr3_aa: ASRYRQETQY

j_call: TRBJ2-3
v_call: TRBV14
cdr3_aa: ASSQGVWPGDTQY

j_call: TRBJ1-5
v_call: TRBV4-1
cdr3_aa: ASSQGIQISNQPQH

j_call: TRBJ2-7
v_call: TRBV19
cdr3_aa: ASNRQGAGEQY

j_call: TRBJ1-5
v_call: TRBV7-8
cdr3_aa: ASSLRQGWSNQPQH

j_call: TRBJ1-5
v_call: TRBV2
cdr3_aa: ASSLQGNQPQH

j_call: TRBJ2-1
v_call: TRBV6-1
cdr3_aa: ASGEQGDEQF

j_call: TRBJ1-1
v_call: TRBV2
cdr3_aa: ASSEGQGARAEAF

j_call: TRBJ1-3
v_call: TRBV7-8
cdr3_aa: ASSWGQGASGNTIY

j_call: TRBJ2-1
v_call: TRBV18
cdr3_aa: ASSPKDRGRNEQF

j_call: TRBJ1-6
v_call: TRBV7-9
cdr3_aa: ASSQTGGIDSPLH

j_call: TRBJ1-5
v_call: TRBV29-1
cdr3_aa: SVGPNTPGQPQH

j_call: TRBJ1-2
v_call: TRBV5-4
cdr3_aa: ASSSRDNYGYT

j_call: TRBJ1-1
v_call: TRBV28
cdr3_aa: ASSPLSEAF

j_call: TRBJ2-1
v_call: TRBV19
cdr3_aa: ASSTAGSSYNEQF

j_call: TRBJ1-5
v_call: TRBV10-3
cdr3_aa: AISEGPGQGNQPQH

j_call: TRBJ2-6
v_call: TRBV5-1
cdr3_aa: ASSYTLSGANVLT

j_call: TRBJ2-7
v_call: TRBV27
cdr3_aa: ASSLGGGGYSYEQY